The clone carrying this T cell receptor beta chain was picked up one time. What it binds is unknown. Germline CDR1 is SGHRS and CDR2 is YFSETQ. The CDR3 contains 14 residues. V lost 5 bases and J 8 bases, leaving 17 bases between the germline ends. Vbeta (60) and Jbeta (13) primers were used in the PCR. TCRdb's table, derived via immunoSEQ multiplex PCR, lists solely in-frame clones and lacks some. The table has more than 150,000 clones, 78% seen once; the top ten hold 4.5% to 7.5%. This record comes from a study of cytomegalovirus exposure and HLA in healthy donors. Study-wide results and caveats: 87-base-pair reads could not separate some V segments, including TRBV6-2 and TRBV6-3. Earlier analysis yielded a pattern in which most TCR beta V segments were productive about 90% or about 30% of the time. A likely sequencing artifact accounted for one observed cluster of highly shared sequence variants. Researchers reported from a later analysis that most CMV-associated TCR beta chains appeared HLA-restricted.

The V and J genes are TRBV5-1 and TRBJ2-1; D might be TRBD1 (6 bases). The sequence was obtained from a woman aged 25-40 years in good health and CMV-seropositive. The material sequenced was PBMCs. The CDR3 sequence: CASRPGTYMYEQFF. As DNA, the CDR3 is TGCGCCAGCAGACCTGGGACATACATGTATGAGCAGTTCTTC.